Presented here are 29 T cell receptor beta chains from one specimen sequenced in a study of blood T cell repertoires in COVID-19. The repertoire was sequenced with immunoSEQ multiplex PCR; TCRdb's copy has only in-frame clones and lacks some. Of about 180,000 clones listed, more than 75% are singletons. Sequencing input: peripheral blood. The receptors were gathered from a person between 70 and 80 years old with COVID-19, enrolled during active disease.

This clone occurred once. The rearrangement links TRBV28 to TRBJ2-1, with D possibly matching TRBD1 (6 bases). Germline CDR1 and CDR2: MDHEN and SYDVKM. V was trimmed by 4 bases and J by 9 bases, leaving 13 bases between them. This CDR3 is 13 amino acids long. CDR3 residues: CASSSGTWAEQFF. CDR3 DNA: TGTGCCAGCAGTTCCGGGACATGGGCTGAGCAGTTCTTC.

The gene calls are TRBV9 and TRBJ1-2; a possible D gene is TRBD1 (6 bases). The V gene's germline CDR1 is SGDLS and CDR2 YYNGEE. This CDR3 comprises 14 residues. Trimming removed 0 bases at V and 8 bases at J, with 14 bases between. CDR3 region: CASSVVEGVKGYTF. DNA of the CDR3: TGTGCCAGCAGCGTAGTTGAGGGGGTCAAGGGCTACACCTTC.

The CDR3 coding sequence is TGCAGCGTTGCAACGACAGGGGTTGGAAACACCATATATTTT. Protein product: CSVATTGVGNTIYF. The V call is TRBV29-1, the J call TRBJ1-3; 8 bases map to TRBD1. Per the germline V gene, CDR1 is SQVTM and CDR2 is ANQGSEA. This CDR3 comprises 14 residues. Trimming took 4 bases from V and 3 from J; bases not matched to a gene: 5.

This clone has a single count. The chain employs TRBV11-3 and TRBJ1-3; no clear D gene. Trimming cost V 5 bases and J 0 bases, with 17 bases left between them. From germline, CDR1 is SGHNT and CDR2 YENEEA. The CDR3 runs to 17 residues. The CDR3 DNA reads TGTGCCAGCAGCCCAGACCCCCCCGGGAGCTCTGGAAACACCATATATTTT. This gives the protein CASSPDPPGSSGNTIYF. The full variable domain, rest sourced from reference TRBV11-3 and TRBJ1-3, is EAGVVQSPRYKIIEKKQPVAFWCNPISGHNTLYWYLQNLGQGPELLIRYENEEAVDDSQLPKDRFSAERLKGVDSTLKIQPAELGDSAVYLCASSPDPPGSSGNTIYFGEGSWLTVV.

The DNA of the CDR3 is TGTGCCAGCAGTTCCGGGACAGCGAACACTGAAGCTTTCTTT. Its translation: CASSSGTANTEAFF. The V and J genes are TRBV28 and TRBJ1-1, with 7 positions matching TRBD1. V dropped 4 bases and J dropped 1; count of bases not matched to a gene: 3. The CDR3 runs to 14 residues. CDR1 is MDHEN, CDR2 SYDVKM, per germline. The variable domain in full, with the rest retrieved from reference TRBV28 and TRBJ1-1, is DVKVTQSSRYLVKRTGEKVFLECVQDMDHENMFWYRQDPGLGLRLIYFSYDVKMKEKGDIPEGYSVSREKKERFSLILESASTNQTSMYLCASSSGTANTEAFFGQGTRLTVV.

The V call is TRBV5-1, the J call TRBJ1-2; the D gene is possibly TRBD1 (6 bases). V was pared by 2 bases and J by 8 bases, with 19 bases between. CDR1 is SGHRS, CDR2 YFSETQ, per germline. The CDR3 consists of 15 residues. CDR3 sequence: CASSLRPTGSGGYTF. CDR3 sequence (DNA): TGCGCCAGCAGCTTAAGGCCCACAGGGTCAGGCGGCTACACCTTC. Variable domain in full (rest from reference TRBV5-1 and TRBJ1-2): KAGVTQTPRYLIKTRGQQVTLSCSPISGHRSVSWYQQTPGQGLQFLFEYFSETQRNKGNFPGRFSGRQFSNSRSEMNVSTLELGDSALYLCASSLRPTGSGGYTFGSGTRLTVV.

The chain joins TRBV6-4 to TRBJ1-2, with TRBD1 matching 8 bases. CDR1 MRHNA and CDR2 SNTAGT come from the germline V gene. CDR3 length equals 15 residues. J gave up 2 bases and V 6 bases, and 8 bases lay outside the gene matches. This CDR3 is CASSATGGSNYGYTF. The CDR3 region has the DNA TGTGCCAGCAGCGCCACAGGGGGGTCCAACTATGGCTACACCTTC.

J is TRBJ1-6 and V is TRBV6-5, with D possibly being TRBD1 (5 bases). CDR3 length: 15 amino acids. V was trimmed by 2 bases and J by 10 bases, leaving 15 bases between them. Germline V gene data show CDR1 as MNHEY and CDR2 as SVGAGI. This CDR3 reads CASSYQDNVWSPLHF. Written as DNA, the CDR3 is TGTGCCAGCAGTTACCAGGACAATGTTTGGTCACCCCTCCACTTT.

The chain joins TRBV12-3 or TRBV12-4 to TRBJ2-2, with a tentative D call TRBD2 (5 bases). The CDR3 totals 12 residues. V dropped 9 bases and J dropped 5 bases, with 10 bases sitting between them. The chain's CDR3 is CASKLVTGELFF. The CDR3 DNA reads TGTGCCAGTAAACTAGTAACCGGGGAGCTGTTTTTT.

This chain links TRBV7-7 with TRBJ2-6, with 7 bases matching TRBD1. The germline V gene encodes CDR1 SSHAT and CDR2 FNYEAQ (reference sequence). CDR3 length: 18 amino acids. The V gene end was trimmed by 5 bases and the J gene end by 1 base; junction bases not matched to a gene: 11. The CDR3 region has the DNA TGTGCCAGCAGCCTTCGTCCAGGGGGTCTTTCTGGGGCCAACGTCCTGACTTTC. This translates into CASSLRPGGLSGANVLTF.

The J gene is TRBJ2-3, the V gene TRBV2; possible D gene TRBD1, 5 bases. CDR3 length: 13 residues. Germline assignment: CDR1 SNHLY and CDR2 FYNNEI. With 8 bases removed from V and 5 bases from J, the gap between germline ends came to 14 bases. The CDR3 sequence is CASRQSKVDTQYF. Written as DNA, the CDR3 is TGTGCCAGCCGACAGTCCAAAGTAGATACGCAGTATTTT.

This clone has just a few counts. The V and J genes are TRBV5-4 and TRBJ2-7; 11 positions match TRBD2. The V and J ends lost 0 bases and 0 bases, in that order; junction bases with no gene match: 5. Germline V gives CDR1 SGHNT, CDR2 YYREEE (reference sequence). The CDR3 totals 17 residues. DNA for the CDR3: TGTGCCAGCAGCTTGGGGCTAGCGGGGGGTTACTCCTACGAGCAGTACTTC. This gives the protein CASSLGLAGGYSYEQYF.

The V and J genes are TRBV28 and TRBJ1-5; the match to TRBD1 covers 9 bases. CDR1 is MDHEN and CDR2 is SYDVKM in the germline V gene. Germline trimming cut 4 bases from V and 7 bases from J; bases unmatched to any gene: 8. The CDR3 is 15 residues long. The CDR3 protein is CASSYGQGFRQPQHF. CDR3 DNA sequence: TGTGCCAGCAGTTACGGACAGGGGTTCAGGCAGCCCCAGCATTTT.

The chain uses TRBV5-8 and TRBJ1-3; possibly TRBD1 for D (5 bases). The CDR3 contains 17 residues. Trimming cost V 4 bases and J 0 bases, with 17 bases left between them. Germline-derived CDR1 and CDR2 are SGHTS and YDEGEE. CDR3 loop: CASSRPRDFNSGNTIYF. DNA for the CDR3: TGTGCCAGCAGCCGTCCTAGGGACTTCAACTCTGGAAACACCATATATTTT.

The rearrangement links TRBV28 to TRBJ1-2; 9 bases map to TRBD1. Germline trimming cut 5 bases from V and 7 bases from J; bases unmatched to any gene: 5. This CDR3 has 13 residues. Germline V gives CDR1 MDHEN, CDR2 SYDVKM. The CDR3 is CASSETGGGGYTF. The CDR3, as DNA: TGTGCCAGCAGTGAGACAGGGGGAGGTGGCTACACCTTC.

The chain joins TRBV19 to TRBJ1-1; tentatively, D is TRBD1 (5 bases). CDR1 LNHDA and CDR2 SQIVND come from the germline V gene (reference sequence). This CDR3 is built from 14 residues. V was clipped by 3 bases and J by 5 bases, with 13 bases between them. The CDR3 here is CASSIWGERTEAFF. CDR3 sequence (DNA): TGTGCCAGTAGTATCTGGGGGGAGCGTACTGAAGCTTTCTTT.

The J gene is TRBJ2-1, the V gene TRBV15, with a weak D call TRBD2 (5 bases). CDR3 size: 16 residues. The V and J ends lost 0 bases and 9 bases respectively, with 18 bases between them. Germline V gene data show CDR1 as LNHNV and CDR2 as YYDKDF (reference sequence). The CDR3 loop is CATSRDAWEIGGEQFF. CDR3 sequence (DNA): TGTGCCACCAGCAGAGATGCGTGGGAGATTGGAGGTGAGCAGTTCTTC. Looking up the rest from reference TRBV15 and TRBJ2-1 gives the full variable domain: DAMVIQNPRYQVTQFGKPVTLSCSQTLNHNVMYWYQQKSSQAPKLLFHYYDKDFNNEADTPDNFQSRRPNTSFCFLDIRSPGLGDTAMYLCATSRDAWEIGGEQFFGPGTRLTVL.

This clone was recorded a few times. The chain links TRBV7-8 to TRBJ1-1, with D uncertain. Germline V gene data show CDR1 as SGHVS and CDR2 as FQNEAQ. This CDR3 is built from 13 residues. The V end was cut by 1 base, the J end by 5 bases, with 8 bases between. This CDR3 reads CASSLGEWTEAFF. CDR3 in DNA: TGTGCCAGCAGCTTAGGGGAGTGGACTGAAGCTTTCTTT.

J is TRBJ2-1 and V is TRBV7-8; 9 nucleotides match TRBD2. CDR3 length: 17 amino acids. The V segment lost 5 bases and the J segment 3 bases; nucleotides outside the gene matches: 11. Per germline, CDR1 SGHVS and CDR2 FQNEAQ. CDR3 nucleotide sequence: TGTGCCAGCAGCCGCGCGGGGGGGCGGGGTTTCTACAATGAGCAGTTCTTC. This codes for CASSRAGGRGFYNEQFF. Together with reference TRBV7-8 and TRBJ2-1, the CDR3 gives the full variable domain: GAGVSQSPRYKVAKRGQDVALRCDPISGHVSLFWYQQALGQGPEFLTYFQNEAQLDKSGLPSDRFFAERPEGSVSTLKIQRTQQEDSAVYLCASSRAGGRGFYNEQFFGPGTRLTVL.

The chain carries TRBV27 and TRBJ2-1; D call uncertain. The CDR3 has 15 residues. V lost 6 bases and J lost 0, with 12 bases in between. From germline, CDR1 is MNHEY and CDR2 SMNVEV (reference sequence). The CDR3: CASSPPSSSYNEQFF. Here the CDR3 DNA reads TGTGCCAGCAGCCCTCCCTCGAGCTCCTACAATGAGCAGTTCTTC.

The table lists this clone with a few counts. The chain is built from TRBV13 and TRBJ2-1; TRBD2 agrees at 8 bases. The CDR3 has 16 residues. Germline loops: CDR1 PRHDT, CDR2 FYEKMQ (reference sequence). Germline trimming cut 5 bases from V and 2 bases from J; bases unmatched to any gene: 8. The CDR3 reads CASSQTTSDTYNEQFF. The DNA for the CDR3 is TGTGCCAGCAGCCAGACGACTAGCGACACCTACAATGAGCAGTTCTTC.

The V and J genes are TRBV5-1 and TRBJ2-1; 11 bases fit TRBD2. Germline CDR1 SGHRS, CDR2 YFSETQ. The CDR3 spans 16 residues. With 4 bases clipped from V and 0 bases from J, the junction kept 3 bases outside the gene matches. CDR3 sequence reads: CASSLGLADSYNEQFF. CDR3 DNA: TGCGCCAGCAGCCTGGGACTAGCGGACTCCTACAATGAGCAGTTCTTC.

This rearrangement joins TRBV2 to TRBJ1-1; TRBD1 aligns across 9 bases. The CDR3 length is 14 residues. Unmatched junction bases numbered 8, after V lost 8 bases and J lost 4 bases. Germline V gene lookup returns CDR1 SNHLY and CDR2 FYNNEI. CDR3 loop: CASVRGQGGTEAFF. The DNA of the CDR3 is TGTGCCAGCGTTCGGGGACAGGGAGGCACTGAAGCTTTCTTT. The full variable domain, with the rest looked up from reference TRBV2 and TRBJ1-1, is EPEVTQTPSHQVTQMGQEVILRCVPISNHLYFYWYRQILGQKVEFLVSFYNNEISEKSEIFDDQFSVERPDGSNFTLKIRSTKLEDSAMYFCASVRGQGGTEAFFGQGTRLTVV.

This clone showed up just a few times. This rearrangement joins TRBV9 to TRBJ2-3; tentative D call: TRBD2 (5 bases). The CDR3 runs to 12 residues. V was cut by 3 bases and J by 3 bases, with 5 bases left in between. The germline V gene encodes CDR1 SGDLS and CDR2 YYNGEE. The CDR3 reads CASSGGTDTQYF. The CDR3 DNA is TGTGCCAGCAGCGGCGGGACAGATACGCAGTATTTT.

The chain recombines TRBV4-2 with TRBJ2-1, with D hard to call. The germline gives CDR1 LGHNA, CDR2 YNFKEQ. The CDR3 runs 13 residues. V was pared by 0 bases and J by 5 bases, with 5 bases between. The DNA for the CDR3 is TGTGCCAGCAGCCAAGACCCGGACAATGAGCAGTTCTTC. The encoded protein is CASSQDPDNEQFF.

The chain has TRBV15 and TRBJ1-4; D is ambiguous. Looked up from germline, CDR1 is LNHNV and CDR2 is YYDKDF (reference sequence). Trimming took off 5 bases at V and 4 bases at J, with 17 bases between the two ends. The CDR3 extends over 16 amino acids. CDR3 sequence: CATSDYLLESNEKLFF. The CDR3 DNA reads TGTGCCACCAGCGACTACTTACTAGAAAGTAATGAAAAACTGTTTTTT.

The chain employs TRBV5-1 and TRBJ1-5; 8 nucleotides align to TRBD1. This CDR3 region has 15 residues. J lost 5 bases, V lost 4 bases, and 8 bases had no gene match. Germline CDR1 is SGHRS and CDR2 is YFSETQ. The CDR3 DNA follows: TGCGCCAGCAGCCCAACGACAGGGGTGGATCAGCCCCAGCATTTT. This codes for CASSPTTGVDQPQHF.

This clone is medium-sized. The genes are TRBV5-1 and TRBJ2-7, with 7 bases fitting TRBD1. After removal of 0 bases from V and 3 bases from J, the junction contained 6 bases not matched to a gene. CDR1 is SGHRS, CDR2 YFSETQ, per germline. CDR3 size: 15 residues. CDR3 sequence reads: CASSLEGGAFYEQYF. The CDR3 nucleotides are TGCGCCAGCAGCTTGGAAGGGGGCGCCTTCTACGAGCAGTACTTC.

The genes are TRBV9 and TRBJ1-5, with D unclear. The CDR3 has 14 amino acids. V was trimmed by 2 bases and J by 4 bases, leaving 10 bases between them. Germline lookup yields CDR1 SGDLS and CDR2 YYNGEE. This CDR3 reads CASSVLTRNQPQHF. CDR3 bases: TGTGCCAGCAGCGTCCTCACGAGAAATCAGCCCCAGCATTTT.